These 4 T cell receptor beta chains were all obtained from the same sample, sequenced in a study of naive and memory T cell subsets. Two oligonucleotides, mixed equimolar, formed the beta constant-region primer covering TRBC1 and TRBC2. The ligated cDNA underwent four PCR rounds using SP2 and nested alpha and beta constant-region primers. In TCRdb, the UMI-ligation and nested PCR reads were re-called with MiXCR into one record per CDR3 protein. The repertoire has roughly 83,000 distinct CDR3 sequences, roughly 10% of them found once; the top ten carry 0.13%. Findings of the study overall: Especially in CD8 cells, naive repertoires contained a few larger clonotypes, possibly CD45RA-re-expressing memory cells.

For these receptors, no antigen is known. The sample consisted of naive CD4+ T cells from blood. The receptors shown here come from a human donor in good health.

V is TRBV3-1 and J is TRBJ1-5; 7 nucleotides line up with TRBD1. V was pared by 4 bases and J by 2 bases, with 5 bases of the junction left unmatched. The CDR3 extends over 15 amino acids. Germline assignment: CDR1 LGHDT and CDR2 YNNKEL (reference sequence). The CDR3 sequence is CASSLRDRGNQPQHF. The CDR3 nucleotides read TGTGCCAGCAGCCTCCGGGACAGAGGCAATCAGCCCCAGCATTTT. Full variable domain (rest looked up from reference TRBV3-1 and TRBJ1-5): DTAVSQTPKYLVTQMGNDKSIKCEQNLGHDTMYWYKQDSKKFLKIMFSYNNKELIINETVPNRFSPKSPDKAHLNLHINSLELGDSAVYFCASSLRDRGNQPQHFGDGTRLSIL.

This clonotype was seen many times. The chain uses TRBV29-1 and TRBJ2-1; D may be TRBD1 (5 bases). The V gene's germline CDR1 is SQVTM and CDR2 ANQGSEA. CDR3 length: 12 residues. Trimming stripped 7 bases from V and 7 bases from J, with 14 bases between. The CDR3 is CSADSLGNEQFF. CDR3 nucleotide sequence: TGCAGCGCCGACAGTCTGGGGAATGAGCAGTTCTTC.

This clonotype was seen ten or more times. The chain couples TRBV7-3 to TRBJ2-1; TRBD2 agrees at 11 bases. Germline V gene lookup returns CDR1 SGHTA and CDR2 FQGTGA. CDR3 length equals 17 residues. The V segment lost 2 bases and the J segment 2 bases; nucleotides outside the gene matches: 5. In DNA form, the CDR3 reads TGTGCCAGCAGCTTACGGGCTAGCGGGAGGCCCTACAATGAGCAGTTCTTC. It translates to CASSLRASGRPYNEQFF.

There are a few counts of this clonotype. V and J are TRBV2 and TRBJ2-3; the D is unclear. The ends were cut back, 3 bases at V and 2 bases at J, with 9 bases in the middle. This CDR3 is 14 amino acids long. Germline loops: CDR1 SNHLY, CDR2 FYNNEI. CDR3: CASSEPPPTDTQYF. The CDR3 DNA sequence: TGTGCCAGCAGTGAGCCCCCCCCCACAGATACGCAGTATTTT.